These 28 T cell receptor beta chains originate from one sample sequenced in a study of Tregs in tolerant kidney transplant recipients. Sequencing was performed with immunoSEQ multiplex PCR; in TCRdb, only in-frame clones are kept and a portion is missing. Here the sample spans around 230,000 clones, roughly 84% being singletons. Material: CD4+ T cells from blood. All receptors come from a human donor in good health.

This clone was counted a single time. V is TRBV6-1 and J is TRBJ1-2, with 7 bases that match TRBD1. The CDR3 runs 14 residues. Trimming at V came to 8 bases and at J to 5 bases, leaving 11 bases not matched to a gene. Germline loops: CDR1 MNHNS, CDR2 SASEGT. DNA of the CDR3: TGTGCCAGCGGGGGGCGGACAGGAGAATATGGCTACACCTTC. This encodes CASGGRTGEYGYTF.

The chain has TRBV2 and TRBJ1-2, with D possibly being TRBD1 (5 bases). CDR3 length: 12 amino acids. Germline lookup yields CDR1 SNHLY and CDR2 FYNNEI. V shed 5 bases and J shed 4 bases, with 8 bases lying between them. The CDR3, as DNA: TGTGCCAGCAGTCGGGACTCCTATGGCTACACCTTC. Its translation is CASSRDSYGYTF.

CDR3: CSATPVGGEQYF. Written as DNA, the CDR3 is TGCAGCGCCACCCCGGTCGGGGGTGAGCAGTACTTC. The chain couples TRBV29-1 to TRBJ2-7, with TRBD2 as a possible D gene (6 bases). Germline CDR1 SQVTM, CDR2 ANQGSEA. The CDR3 consists of 12 residues. V was pared by 7 bases and J by 7 bases, with 17 bases between.

The chain employs TRBV6-5 and TRBJ1-1; unclear D gene. The CDR3 has 15 residues. V lost 4 bases and J 3 bases, leaving 15 bases between the germline ends. Germline V CDR1 and CDR2: MNHEY, SVGAGI. The chain's CDR3 is CASSLELKQYTEAFF. The CDR3 DNA follows: TGTGCCAGCAGTTTGGAGCTAAAACAGTACACTGAAGCTTTCTTT.

V is TRBV7-3 and J is TRBJ2-2, with TRBD1 matching over 10 bases. Germline assignment: CDR1 SGHTA and CDR2 FQGTGA. The V segment lost 4 bases and the J segment 3 bases; nucleotides outside the gene matches: 8. This CDR3 has 17 amino acids. CDR3 residues: CASSYLPGQGYTGELFF. The CDR3 nucleotides are TGTGCCAGCAGCTACCTCCCGGGACAGGGGTACACCGGGGAGCTGTTTTTT.

The gene calls are TRBV30 and TRBJ1-2, with D tentatively TRBD1 (5 bases). Germline assignment: CDR1 GTSNPN and CDR2 SVGIG (reference sequence). V was clipped by 4 bases and J by 8 bases, with 23 bases between them. This CDR3 contains 15 residues. The CDR3 here is CAWIPGTGGPGGYTF. The CDR3 bases are TGTGCCTGGATCCCGGGAACAGGAGGGCCTGGAGGCTACACCTTC.

This clone was observed a few times. CDR3 sequence: CASSDDSVYGYTF. DNA for the CDR3: TGTGCCAGCAGTGATGACAGCGTCTATGGCTACACCTTC. The rearrangement links TRBV2 to TRBJ1-2, with D possibly being TRBD1 (5 bases). Germline CDR1 and CDR2: SNHLY and FYNNEI. Between the trimmed V and J ends, which lost 3 bases and 4 bases, there was a span of 9 bases. This CDR3 is built from 13 residues.

This chain links TRBV5-4 with TRBJ2-5; D may be TRBD1 (5 bases). The germline gives CDR1 SGHNT, CDR2 YYREEE (reference sequence). V was cut by 4 bases and J by 5 bases, with 12 bases left in between. The CDR3 extends over 13 amino acids. As DNA, the CDR3 is TGTGCCAGCAGCCTGGACACCCGGGAGACCCAGTACTTC. Its protein is CASSLDTRETQYF.

This chain joins TRBV7-9 and TRBJ1-2; a weak D match, TRBD1 (6 bases). The CDR3 covers 14 residues. CDR1 SEHNR and CDR2 FQNEAQ come from the germline V gene (reference sequence). V was shortened by 3 bases and J by 4 bases, with 12 bases between the two germline ends. The CDR3 nucleotides are TGTGCCAGCAGCTTTCCGACAGGAGGCTATGGCTACACCTTC. It specifies CASSFPTGGYGYTF.

The gene calls are TRBV11-2 and TRBJ2-3; 7 nucleotides align to TRBD2. Trimming at V came to 5 bases and at J to 0 bases, leaving 5 bases not matched to a gene. Germline V gene data show CDR1 as SGHAT and CDR2 as FQNNGV. CDR3 size: 15 residues. The CDR3 reads CASSPSGVSTDTQYF. In nucleotides, the CDR3 is TGTGCCAGCAGCCCTAGCGGCGTTAGCACAGATACGCAGTATTTT.

This clone was picked up one time. J is TRBJ1-1 and V is TRBV7-2; the D gene is possibly TRBD1 (5 bases). Per the germline V gene, CDR1 is SGHTA and CDR2 is FQGNSA. There are 14 residues in the CDR3. The V gene lost 3 bases and the J gene lost 11 bases, with 19 bases spanning the gap. In nucleotides, the CDR3 is TGTGCCAGCAGCTTTGGGGCCAGAACACTGAGGGCTTTCTTT. This encodes CASSFGARTLRAFF.

This chain links TRBV11-2 with TRBJ2-1; D uncertain. Germline V gene sequence: CDR1 SGHAT, CDR2 FQNNGV. CDR3 length: 12 residues. Trimming took off 6 bases at V and 4 bases at J, with 7 bases between the two ends. The CDR3 reads CASSKTYNEQFF. CDR3 nucleotide sequence: TGTGCCAGCAGTAAGACTTACAATGAGCAGTTCTTC.

V is TRBV7-9 and J is TRBJ2-3, with D tentatively TRBD1 (8 bases). Germline V gene sequence: CDR1 SEHNR, CDR2 FQNEAQ (reference sequence). This CDR3 contains 14 residues. V lost 4 bases and J 5 bases, leaving 13 bases between the germline ends. CDR3 residues: CASSSDREGDTQYF. In DNA, the CDR3 is TGTGCCAGCAGCTCGGACAGGGAGGGAGATACGCAGTATTTT.

This chain uses TRBV30 with TRBJ1-5, with D unclear. Germline CDR1 is GTSNPN and CDR2 is SVGIG (reference sequence). Trimming cost V 5 bases and J 7 bases, with 12 bases left between them. This CDR3 is built from 12 residues. The chain's CDR3 is CAWGERRQPQHF. The CDR3 region has the DNA TGTGCCTGGGGGGAAAGAAGGCAGCCCCAGCATTTT. Combining the CDR3 with reference TRBV30 and TRBJ1-5 gives the whole variable domain SQTIHQWPATLVQPVGSPLSLECTVEGTSNPNLYWYRQAAGRGLQLLFYSVGIGQISSEVPQNLSASRPQDRQFILSSKKLLLSDSGFYLCAWGERRQPQHFGDGTRLSIL.

The chain is built from TRBV6-5 and TRBJ2-3; 8 bases are shared with TRBD2. The V segment lost 0 bases and the J segment 1 base; nucleotides outside the gene matches: 3. CDR1 and CDR2 from the germline V gene are MNHEY and SVGAGI. This CDR3 is 16 amino acids long. CDR3 region: CASSYSAGGGTDTQYF. In DNA form, the CDR3 reads TGTGCCAGCAGTTACTCCGCGGGGGGAGGCACAGATACGCAGTATTTT.

This chain joins TRBV11-2 and TRBJ2-7; D could derive from TRBD1 or TRBD2 (5 bases each). The CDR3 consists of 12 residues. V was shortened by 6 bases and J by 5 bases, with 11 bases between the two germline ends. From germline, CDR1 is SGHAT and CDR2 FQNNGV. CDR3 region: CASSYEGNEQYF. The DNA for the CDR3 is TGTGCCAGCAGTTACGAGGGGAACGAGCAGTACTTC.

The chain uses TRBV19 and TRBJ2-5; the D gene could be TRBD1 or TRBD2 (5 bases each). Per the germline V gene, CDR1 is LNHDA and CDR2 is SQIVND (reference sequence). The CDR3 is 15 residues long. Trimming cost V 5 bases and J 5 bases, with 18 bases left between them. The CDR3 sequence is CASSSRRGEQETQYF. The CDR3 nucleotides are TGTGCCAGTAGTTCCCGGAGAGGGGAGCAGGAGACCCAGTACTTC. The variable domain in full, with the rest retrieved from reference TRBV19 and TRBJ2-5, is DGGITQSPKYLFRKEGQNVTLSCEQNLNHDAMYWYRQDPGQGLRLIYYSQIVNDFQKGDIAEGYSVSREKKESFPLTVTSAQKNPTAFYLCASSSRRGEQETQYFGPGTRLLVL.

The chain uses TRBV11-2 and TRBJ2-1; no clear D gene. The CDR3 consists of 13 residues. Germline assignment: CDR1 SGHAT and CDR2 FQNNGV. V was trimmed by 1 base and J by 7 bases, leaving 8 bases between them. CDR3 in amino acids: CASSLAGLNEQFF. The CDR3 nucleotides read TGTGCCAGCAGCTTAGCGGGTTTAAATGAGCAGTTCTTC.

The chain carries TRBV5-6 and TRBJ1-1, with 8 bases lining up with TRBD1. This CDR3 has 15 amino acids. CDR1 is SGHDT, CDR2 YYEEEE, per germline. J lost 1 base, V lost 0 bases, and 2 bases had no gene match. The CDR3, as DNA: TGTGCCAGCAGCTTGGGGGACAGGAGGAACACTGAAGCTTTCTTT. Protein product: CASSLGDRRNTEAFF.

The chain has TRBV27 and TRBJ2-5; 8 positions agree with TRBD1. The DNA end favors TRBJ2-7, so the J call may be wrong. The V gene's germline CDR1 is MNHEY and CDR2 SMNVEV (reference sequence). CDR3 size: 14 residues. CDR3 DNA: TGTGCCAGCAGTTTCAGGACAGGGAGCGACGAGCAGTACTTC. Its translation is CASSFRTGSDEQYF.

This clone was seen a handful of times. The chain combines TRBV11-3 with TRBJ2-7, with D unclear. The CDR3 has 10 amino acids. CDR1 is SGHNT, CDR2 YENEEA, per germline. The V and J ends lost 2 bases and 7 bases respectively, with 3 bases between them. In DNA, the CDR3 is TGTGCCAGCAGCTTATGGGAGCAGTACTTC. This sequence encodes CASSLWEQYF.

V gene TRBV14 combines with J gene TRBJ2-7; the D gene could be TRBD1 or TRBD2 (5 bases each). Per the germline V gene, CDR1 is SGHDN and CDR2 is FVKESK. V dropped 0 bases and J dropped 0 bases, with 21 bases sitting between them. This CDR3 has 19 amino acids. The CDR3 sequence is CASSQDRPGTFLGSYEQYF. In DNA, the CDR3 is TGTGCCAGCAGCCAAGATCGGCCCGGGACGTTTTTGGGCTCCTACGAGCAGTACTTC.

The chain is built from TRBV5-1 and TRBJ2-1; possibly TRBD1 for D (5 bases). CDR1 is SGHRS and CDR2 is YFSETQ in the germline V gene. Trimming cost V 2 bases and J 3 bases, with 9 bases left between them. This CDR3 contains 14 residues. DNA of the CDR3: TGCGCCAGCAGCTTCGGACAAGTCTACAATGAGCAGTTCTTC. Translating gives CASSFGQVYNEQFF.

CDR3 bases: TGTGCCAGCAGTTTAAGACAGGGAGTCTACGAGCAGTACTTC. This codes for CASSLRQGVYEQYF. The chain recombines TRBV6-6 with TRBJ2-7; 7 bases map to TRBD1. This CDR3 is 14 amino acids long. Germline V gene data show CDR1 as MNHNY and CDR2 as SVGAGI (reference sequence). V shed 4 bases, J shed 3 bases, and the junction held 6 bases outside the gene matches.

The J gene is TRBJ1-2, the V gene TRBV4-1, with D uncertain. This CDR3 has 13 residues. V dropped 5 bases and J dropped 5 bases, with 12 bases sitting between them. CDR1 is MGHRA, CDR2 YSYEKL, per germline. This CDR3 is CASSVGRGYGYTF. CDR3 nucleotides: TGCGCCAGCAGCGTCGGGAGAGGGTATGGCTACACCTTC.

V and J are TRBV18 and TRBJ1-1; weak D call: TRBD1 (6 bases). This CDR3 has 14 residues. V lost 3 bases and J 5 bases, leaving 13 bases between the germline ends. The germline V gene encodes CDR1 KGHSH and CDR2 LQKENI. As DNA, the CDR3 is TGTGCCAGCTCACCGTATACAGGGTTGACTGAAGCTTTCTTT. Protein: CASSPYTGLTEAFF.

The chain is built from TRBV21-1 and TRBJ2-1. TRBV21-1 is shown as a pseudogene. CDR3 size: 16 residues. CDR3 DNA sequence: TGTGCCAGCAGCAAAGTTCTCAGGGAGCATTCCAATGAGCAGTTCTTC. Protein sequence: CASSKVLREHSNEQFF.

This chain links TRBV29-1 with TRBJ2-5, with 9 bases identical to TRBD2. There are 14 residues in the CDR3. Trimming removed 4 bases from V and 5 bases from J; junction bases left unmatched: 8. Germline V CDR1 and CDR2: SQVTM, ANQGSEA. CDR3 sequence: CSVGVAGVGETQYF. CDR3 coding DNA: TGCAGCGTTGGGGTAGCGGGAGTCGGGGAGACCCAGTACTTC.